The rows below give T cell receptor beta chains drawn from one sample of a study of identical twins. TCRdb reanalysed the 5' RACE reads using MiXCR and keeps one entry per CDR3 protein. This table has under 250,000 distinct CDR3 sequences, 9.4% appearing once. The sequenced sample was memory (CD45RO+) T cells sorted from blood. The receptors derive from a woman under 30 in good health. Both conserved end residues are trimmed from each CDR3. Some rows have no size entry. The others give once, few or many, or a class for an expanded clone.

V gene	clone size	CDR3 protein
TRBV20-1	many	SARDRGFGSNNSPLH
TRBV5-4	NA	ASSLKREPYEQY
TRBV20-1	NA	SARGTGFRAEAF
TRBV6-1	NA	ASSRGSTNEKLF
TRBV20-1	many	SALGYNEQF
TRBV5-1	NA	ASKLATGTDTQY
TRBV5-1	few	ASSSGRRDTEAF
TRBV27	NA	ASSLSSFEKLF
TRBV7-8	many	ASSLGVAYYEQY
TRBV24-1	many	ATSGGSRETQY
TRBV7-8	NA	ASSYGTDNTEAF
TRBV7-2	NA	ASSKTETQY
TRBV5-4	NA	ASSSAQDAYGYT
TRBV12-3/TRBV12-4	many	ASSPRLAGGDTQY
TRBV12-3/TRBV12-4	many	ASSFRSTSDNEQF
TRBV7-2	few	ASSLRGLQDTQY
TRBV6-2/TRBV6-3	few	ASMDYPRDTQY
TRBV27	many	ASSSAGSGRNDEQF
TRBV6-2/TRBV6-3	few	ASSYDRSYSYGYT
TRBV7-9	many	ASSLATGGTPLH
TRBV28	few	ASRPTGDLDEQY
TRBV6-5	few	ASSYSYRDSNEQY
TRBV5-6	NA	ASSLATASGQF
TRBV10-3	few	AISESTLGMSEKLF
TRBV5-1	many	ASSPSSGTGSYEQY
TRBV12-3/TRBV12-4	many	ASSPGDYGYT
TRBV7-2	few	ASSLYGGGETQY
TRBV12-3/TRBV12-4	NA	ASTRTGTGNQPQH
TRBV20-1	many	SARDQRHGNTEAF
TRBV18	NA	ASSPTGVQPQH
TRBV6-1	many	ASRPGTTNEKLF
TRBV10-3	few	AISESGQGYNEQF
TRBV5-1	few	ASSLGSTVSTDTQY
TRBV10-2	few	ASSPSGRRDTQY
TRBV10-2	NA	ASRERGVGETQY
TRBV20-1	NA	SARDFATGELF
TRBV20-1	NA	CARDPGRGYNSPLH
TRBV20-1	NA	SASSGDSGGREQF
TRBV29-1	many	SVTSGGGYT
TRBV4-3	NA	ASSRGLAGGKGANVLT
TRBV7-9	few	ASSGWEGSSYNEQF
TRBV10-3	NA	AIPSREPPPNYGYT
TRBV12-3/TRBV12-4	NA	ASSLGPGPHEQY
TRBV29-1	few	SGTENYGYT
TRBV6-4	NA	ASSSAGGTAQY
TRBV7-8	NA	ASSQPLAGRRHEQF
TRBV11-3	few	ASSAEAGTYEQY
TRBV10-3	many	AISNPGGGLDGYT
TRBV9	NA	ASSFRTGGTEAF
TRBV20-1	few	SANPSGAGYGYT
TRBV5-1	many	ASSVVWGRTGELF
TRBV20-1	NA	SAAGQSGETQY
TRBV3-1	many	ASSQDRAGAREYNEQF
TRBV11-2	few	ASSLGSGGNEQF
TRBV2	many	ASGLAGGRGTGELF
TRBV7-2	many	ASSLDLSSGNTIY
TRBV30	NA	AWSRTGLEAF